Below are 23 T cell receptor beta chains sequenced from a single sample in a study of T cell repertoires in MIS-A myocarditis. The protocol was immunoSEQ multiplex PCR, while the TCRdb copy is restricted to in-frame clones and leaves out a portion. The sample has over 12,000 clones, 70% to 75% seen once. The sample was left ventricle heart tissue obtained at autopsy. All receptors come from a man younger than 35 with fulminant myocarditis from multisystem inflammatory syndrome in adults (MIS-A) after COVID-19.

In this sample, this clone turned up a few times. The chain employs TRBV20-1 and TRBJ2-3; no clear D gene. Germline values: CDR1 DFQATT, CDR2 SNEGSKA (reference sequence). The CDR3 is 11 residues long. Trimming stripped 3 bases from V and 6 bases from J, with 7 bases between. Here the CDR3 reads CSASLRDTQYF. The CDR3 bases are TGCAGTGCTAGTTTGAGGGATACGCAGTATTTT.

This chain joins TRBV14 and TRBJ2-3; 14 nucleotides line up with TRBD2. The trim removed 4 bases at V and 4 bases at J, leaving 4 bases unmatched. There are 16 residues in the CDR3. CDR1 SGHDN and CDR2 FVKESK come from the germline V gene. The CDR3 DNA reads TGTGCCAGCAGCCCTCTGACTAGCGGGGGGGCAGATACGCAGTATTTT. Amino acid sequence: CASSPLTSGGADTQYF.

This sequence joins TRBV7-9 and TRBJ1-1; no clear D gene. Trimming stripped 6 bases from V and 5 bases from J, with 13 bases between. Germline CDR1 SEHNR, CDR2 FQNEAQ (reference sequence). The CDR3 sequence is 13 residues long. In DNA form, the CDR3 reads TGTGCCAGCAGGACCGAAACGGCGACTGAAGCTTTCTTT. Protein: CASRTETATEAFF.

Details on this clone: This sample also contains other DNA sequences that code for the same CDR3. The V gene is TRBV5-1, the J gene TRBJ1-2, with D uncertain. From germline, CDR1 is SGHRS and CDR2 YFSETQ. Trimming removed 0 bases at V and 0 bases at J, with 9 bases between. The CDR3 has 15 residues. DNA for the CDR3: TGCGCCAGCAGCTTGGTAGAAGGTCCTAACTATGGCTACACCTTC. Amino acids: CASSLVEGPNYGYTF.

CDR3 protein: CASSLESGGTYEQYF. The DNA of the CDR3 is TGTGCCAGCAGCTTGGAGAGCGGGGGGACCTACGAGCAGTACTTC. The gene calls are TRBV7-8 and TRBJ2-7; the match to TRBD2 covers 9 bases. The CDR3 contains 15 residues. In germline, CDR1 is SGHVS, CDR2 FQNEAQ. The ends lost 3 bases at V and 2 bases at J; junction bases unmatched: 5.

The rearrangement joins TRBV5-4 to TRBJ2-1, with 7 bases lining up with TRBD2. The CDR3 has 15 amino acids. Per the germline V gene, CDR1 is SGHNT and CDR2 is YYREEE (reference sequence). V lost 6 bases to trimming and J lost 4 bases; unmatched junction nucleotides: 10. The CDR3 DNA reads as TGTGCCAGCACTGAGGGACTACCGAGTTACAATGAGCAGTTCTTC. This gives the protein CASTEGLPSYNEQFF.

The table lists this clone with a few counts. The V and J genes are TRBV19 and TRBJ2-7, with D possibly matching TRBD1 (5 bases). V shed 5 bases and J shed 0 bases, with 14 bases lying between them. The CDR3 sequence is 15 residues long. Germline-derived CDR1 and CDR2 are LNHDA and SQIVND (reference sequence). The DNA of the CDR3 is TGTGCCAGTAGTCCCTGGGGCAGGGACTCCTACGAGCAGTACTTC. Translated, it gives CASSPWGRDSYEQYF.

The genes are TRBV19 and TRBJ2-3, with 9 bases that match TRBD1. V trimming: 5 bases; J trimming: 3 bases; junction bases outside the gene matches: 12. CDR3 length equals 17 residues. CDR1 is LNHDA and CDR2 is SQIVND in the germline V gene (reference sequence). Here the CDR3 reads CASSLRAGTGYTDTQYF. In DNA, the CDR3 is TGTGCCAGTAGTCTTAGAGCCGGGACAGGGTATACAGATACGCAGTATTTT.

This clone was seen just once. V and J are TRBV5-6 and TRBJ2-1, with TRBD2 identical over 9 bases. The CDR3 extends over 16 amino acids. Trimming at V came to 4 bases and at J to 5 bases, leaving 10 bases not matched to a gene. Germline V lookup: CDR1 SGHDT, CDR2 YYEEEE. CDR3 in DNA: TGTGCCAGCAGCCCGATTAGCGGGAGAGGTAACAATGAGCAGTTCTTC. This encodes CASSPISGRGNNEQFF.

The CDR3 bases are TGTGCCAGCAGCCGGGAGGGGGCCTATCATGAAAAACTGTTTTTT. Translation: CASSREGAYHEKLFF. V and J are TRBV5-4 and TRBJ1-4, with 7 bases that match TRBD1. Germline V gene lookup returns CDR1 SGHNT and CDR2 YYREEE (reference sequence). The V gene end was trimmed by 4 bases and the J gene end by 6 bases; junction bases not matched to a gene: 9. The CDR3 consists of 15 residues.

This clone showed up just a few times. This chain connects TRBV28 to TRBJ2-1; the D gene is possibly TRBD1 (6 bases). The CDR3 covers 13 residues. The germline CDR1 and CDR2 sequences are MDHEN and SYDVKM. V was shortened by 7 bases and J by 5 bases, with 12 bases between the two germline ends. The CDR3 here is CASKPQGHNEQFF. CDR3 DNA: TGTGCCAGCAAACCTCAGGGGCACAATGAGCAGTTCTTC. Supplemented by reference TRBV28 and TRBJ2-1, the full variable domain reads DVKVTQSSRYLVKRTGEKVFLECVQDMDHENMFWYRQDPGLGLRLIYFSYDVKMKEKGDIPEGYSVSREKKERFSLILESASTNQTSMYLCASKPQGHNEQFFGPGTRLTVL.

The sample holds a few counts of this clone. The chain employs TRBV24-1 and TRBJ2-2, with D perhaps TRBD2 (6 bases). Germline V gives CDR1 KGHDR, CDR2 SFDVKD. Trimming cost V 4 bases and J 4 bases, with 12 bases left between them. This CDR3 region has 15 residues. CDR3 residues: CATSDPGLITGELFF. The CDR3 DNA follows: TGTGCCACCAGTGACCCGGGACTGATCACCGGGGAGCTGTTTTTT.

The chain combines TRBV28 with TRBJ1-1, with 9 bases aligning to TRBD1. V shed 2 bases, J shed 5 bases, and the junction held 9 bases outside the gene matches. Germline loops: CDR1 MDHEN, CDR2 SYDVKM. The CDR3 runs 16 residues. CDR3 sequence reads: CASSLQGPGQGTEAFF. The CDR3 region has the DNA TGTGCCAGCAGTTTACAGGGCCCGGGACAGGGAACTGAAGCTTTCTTT.

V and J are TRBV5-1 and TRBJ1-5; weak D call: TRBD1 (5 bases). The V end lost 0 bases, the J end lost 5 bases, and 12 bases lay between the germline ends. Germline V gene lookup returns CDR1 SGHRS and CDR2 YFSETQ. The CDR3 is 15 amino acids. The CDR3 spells CASSLDVGTHQPQHF. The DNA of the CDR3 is TGCGCCAGCAGCTTGGACGTGGGGACGCATCAGCCCCAGCATTTT. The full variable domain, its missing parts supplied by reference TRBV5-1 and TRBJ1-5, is KAGVTQTPRYLIKTRGQQVTLSCSPISGHRSVSWYQQTPGQGLQFLFEYFSETQRNKGNFPGRFSGRQFSNSRSEMNVSTLELGDSALYLCASSLDVGTHQPQHFGDGTRLSIL.

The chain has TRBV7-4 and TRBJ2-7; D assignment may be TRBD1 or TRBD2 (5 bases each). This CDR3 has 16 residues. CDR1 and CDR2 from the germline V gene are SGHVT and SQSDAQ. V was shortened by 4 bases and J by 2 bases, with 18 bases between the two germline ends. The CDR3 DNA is TGTGCCAGCAGCTCACCGGGACGGCGTACTACCTACGAGCAGTACTTC. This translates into CASSSPGRRTTYEQYF.

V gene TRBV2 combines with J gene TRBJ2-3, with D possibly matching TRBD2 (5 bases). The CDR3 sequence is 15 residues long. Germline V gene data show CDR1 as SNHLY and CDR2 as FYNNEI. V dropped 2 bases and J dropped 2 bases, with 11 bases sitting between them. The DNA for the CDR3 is TGTGCCAGCAGTGAACGGGTTAGCGTCACAGATACGCAGTATTTT. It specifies CASSERVSVTDTQYF.

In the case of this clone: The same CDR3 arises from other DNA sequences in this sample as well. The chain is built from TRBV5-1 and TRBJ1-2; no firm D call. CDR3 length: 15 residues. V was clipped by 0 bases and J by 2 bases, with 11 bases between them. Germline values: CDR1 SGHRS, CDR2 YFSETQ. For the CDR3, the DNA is TGCGCCAGCAGCTTGGTAGAAGGTCCCAACTATGGCTACACCTTC. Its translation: CASSLVEGPNYGYTF.

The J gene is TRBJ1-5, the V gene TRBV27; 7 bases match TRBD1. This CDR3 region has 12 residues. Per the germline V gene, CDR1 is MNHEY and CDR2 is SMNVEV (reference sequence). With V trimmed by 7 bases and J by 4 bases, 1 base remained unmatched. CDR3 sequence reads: CASTTGNQPQHF. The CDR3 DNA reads TGTGCCAGCACGACAGGGAATCAGCCCCAGCATTTT.

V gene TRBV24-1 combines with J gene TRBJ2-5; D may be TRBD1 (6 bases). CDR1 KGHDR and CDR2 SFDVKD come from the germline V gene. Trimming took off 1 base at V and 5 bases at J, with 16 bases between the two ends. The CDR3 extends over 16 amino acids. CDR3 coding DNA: TGTGCCACCAGTGATTTCCTAACAGGGCAGGGGGAGACCCAGTACTTC. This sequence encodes CATSDFLTGQGETQYF.

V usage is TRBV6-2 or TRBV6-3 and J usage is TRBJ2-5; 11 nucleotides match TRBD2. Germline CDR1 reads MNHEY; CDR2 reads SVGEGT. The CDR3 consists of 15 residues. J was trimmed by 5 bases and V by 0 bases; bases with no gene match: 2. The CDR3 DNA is TGTGCCAGCAGTTACTCCGCTAGCGGGGGGGAGACCCAGTACTTC. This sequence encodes CASSYSASGGETQYF.

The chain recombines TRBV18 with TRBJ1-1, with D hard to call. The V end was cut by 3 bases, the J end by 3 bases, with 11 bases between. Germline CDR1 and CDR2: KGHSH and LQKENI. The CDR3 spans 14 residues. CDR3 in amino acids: CASSPSRRDTEAFF. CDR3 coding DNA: TGTGCCAGCTCACCGAGCAGGAGGGACACTGAAGCTTTCTTT.

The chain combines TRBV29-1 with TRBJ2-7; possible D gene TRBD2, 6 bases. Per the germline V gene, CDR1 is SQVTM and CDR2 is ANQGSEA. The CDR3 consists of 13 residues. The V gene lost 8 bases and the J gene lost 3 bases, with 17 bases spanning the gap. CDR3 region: CSTSQGGDYEQYF. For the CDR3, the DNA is TGCAGCACATCGCAGGGCGGGGACTACGAGCAGTACTTC.

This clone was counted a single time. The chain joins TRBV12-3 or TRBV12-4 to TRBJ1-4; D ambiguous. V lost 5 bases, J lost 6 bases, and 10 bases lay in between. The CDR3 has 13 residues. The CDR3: CASSRDTYEKLFF. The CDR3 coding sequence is TGTGCCAGCAGTCGAGACACCTATGAAAAACTGTTTTTT.